These T cell receptor beta chains were read from a single sample in a study of early T cells in non-severe SARS-CoV-2 infection. TCRdb reprocessed the 5' RACE reads via MiXCR and lists one record per CDR3 protein. The sample has about 50,000 distinct CDR3 sequences; almost 9.5% are singletons. The sequenced sample consisted of whole blood. These receptors originate from an adult who was a healthcare worker with PCR-confirmed SARS-CoV-2 infection or an uninfected control (not recorded which). Each CDR3 is given with its conserved first and last residue. D genes are given only for firm matches. Size is stated for part of the rows, as once, few or many counts, or as a class when the clone is expanded.

v_gene: TRBV30; abundance: .; d_gene: .; j_gene: TRBJ1-1; CDR3nt: TGTGCCTGGAGGGCTACAGGTGAAGCTTTCTTT; CDR3aa: CAWRATGEAFF
v_gene: TRBV7-9; abundance: many; d_gene: .; j_gene: TRBJ2-2; CDR3nt: TGTGCCAGCAGCTTACGCGCCCAACGGGATAACACCGGGGAGCTGTTTTTT; CDR3aa: CASSLRAQRDNTGELFF
v_gene: TRBV5-6; abundance: few; d_gene: .; j_gene: TRBJ1-1; CDR3nt: TGTGCCAGCAGCTGGGGGTCAGAGAACACTGAAGCTTTCTTT; CDR3aa: CASSWGSENTEAFF
v_gene: TRBV18; abundance: many; d_gene: TRBD1; j_gene: TRBJ1-1; CDR3nt: TGTGCCAGCTCACCAGGACAGGGATCGAACACTGAAGCTTTCTTT; CDR3aa: CASSPGQGSNTEAFF
v_gene: TRBV28; abundance: few; d_gene: TRBD1; j_gene: TRBJ2-3; CDR3nt: TGTGCCAGCAGTAGGACAGGGGGGTGGACAGATACGCAGTATTTT; CDR3aa: CASSRTGGWTDTQYF
v_gene: TRBV7-6; abundance: many; d_gene: TRBD1; j_gene: TRBJ2-5; CDR3nt: TGTGCCAGCAGCACCCACAGGGGGCGCGAGACCCAGTACTTC; CDR3aa: CASSTHRGRETQYF
v_gene: TRBV12-3/TRBV12-4; abundance: many; d_gene: .; j_gene: TRBJ2-3; CDR3nt: TGTGCCAGCAGTTCCCTGGTTACTAGCACAGATACGCAGTATTTT; CDR3aa: CASSSLVTSTDTQYF
v_gene: TRBV29-1; abundance: many; d_gene: .; j_gene: TRBJ2-7; CDR3nt: TGCAGCGTTGGGGCAGGGTATTCCTACGAGCAGTACTTC; CDR3aa: CSVGAGYSYEQYF
v_gene: TRBV30; abundance: many; d_gene: .; j_gene: TRBJ2-3; CDR3nt: TGTGCCTGGAGCCCGGGGCGAGCTTTGGGCACAGATACGCAGTATTTT; CDR3aa: CAWSPGRALGTDTQYF
v_gene: TRBV24-1; abundance: many; d_gene: .; j_gene: TRBJ1-5; CDR3nt: TGTGCCACCAGTGACCAAAATCAGCCCCAGCATTTT; CDR3aa: CATSDQNQPQHF
v_gene: TRBV29-1; abundance: many; d_gene: TRBD1; j_gene: TRBJ1-5; CDR3nt: TGCAGCGTGGCACAGGGGATGAGCAATCAGCCCCAGCATTTT; CDR3aa: CSVAQGMSNQPQHF
v_gene: TRBV4-1; abundance: many; d_gene: TRBD1; j_gene: TRBJ2-7; CDR3nt: TGCGCCAGCAGCCAGCCGGGACAGCGCTACGAGCAGTACTTC; CDR3aa: CASSQPGQRYEQYF
v_gene: TRBV29-1; abundance: few; d_gene: .; j_gene: TRBJ1-1; CDR3nt: TGCAGGGGAGGAGGAGGGAACCCGAACACTGAAGCTTTCTTT; CDR3aa: CRGGGGNPNTEAFF
v_gene: TRBV29-1; abundance: few; d_gene: .; j_gene: TRBJ2-2; CDR3nt: TGCAGCGTTGCCAGGGGAGGTAACACCGGGGAGCTGTTTTTT; CDR3aa: CSVARGGNTGELFF